This note documents a single T cell receptor (beta chain) sequence. This clone's antigen is unknown. Base qualities are not at hand, and no much larger clone is one base apart. V and J are trimmed by 6 bases and 10 bases, and the gene matches miss 16 bases of the junction. From a lookup of the germline V gene, CDR1 and CDR2 are MNHEY and SVGAGI. The CDR3 spans 15 residues, from the cysteine through the phenylalanine. The sequence is cut down to CDR3 DNA, 45 bases in frame from base 1. These data originate in a study of blood T cell repertoires in COVID-19 (TCRdb year 2020). With respect to the entire study: Collaborator samples came from the United States, Italy and Spain and covered acute and convalescent phases of COVID-19. Where available, HLA class I and class II types were obtained from metadata supplied by the sample provider rather than from assay-based typing. The sample metadata nearly always contained a de-identified subject ID, COVID-19 status, age in years and sex. The material from the prospective study consisted of cDNA or gDNA derived from T cells, B-cell-depleted T cells, or PBMCs. Samples came from the ongoing ImmuneRACE study (first 160 participants) plus 1,254 subjects from 6 global collaborators. Subjects who had been exposed to COVID-19, were actively infected with it, or had recovered from it provided the deeply sampled blood TCRbeta repertoires that made up the dataset. The repertoires were made available in a free public database intended to serve as a resource for research on the immune response to SARS-CoV-2. Points the paper makes about the study in general: Clinical and demographic metadata were provided uncurated, with the amount varying by source and participant.

TCRbeta CDR3 regions were amplified from genomic DNA using the immunoSEQ Assay, a bias-controlled multiplex PCR. Under the source paper's analysis protocol: Nucleated cell counts per sample were estimated from amplification of reference gene primers within the assay. To quantify the absolute abundance of each unique TCRbeta CDR3 rearrangement, sequence reads were collapsed and filtered. For each sample, productive Simpson clonality was calculated as the square root of Simpson's diversity index over productive rearrangements. Drawn from immuneACCESS, this table holds only the in-frame rearrangements with V and J called that TCRdb kept. Clones are partly lost; checked studies trace under half to an unresolved V gene and leave the rest unexplained. That table gives V, J and clone size, and the DNA gave D and trimming. The sample records 300,000 to 350,000 clones, around 88% of which are singletons. The ten top clones hold around 3% of the sample.

Whole blood was collected in K2EDTA tubes by collaborating institutions according to the institutions' own protocols. For TCRbeta analysis, collaborator samples were shipped as frozen whole blood, as isolated PBMCs, or as DNA extracted from either sample type. Recombination connected TRBV6-5 to TRBJ1-1; TRBD1 agrees with 8 junctional bases. The sequencing sample was made of peripheral blood. The TCR originated in a man aged 25-45 years with active or convalescent COVID-19. The nucleotides are TGTGCCAGCAGCCTTTTAGACAGGGGATTGTTAAGAGCTTTCTTT. It codes for CASSLLDRGLLRAFF.